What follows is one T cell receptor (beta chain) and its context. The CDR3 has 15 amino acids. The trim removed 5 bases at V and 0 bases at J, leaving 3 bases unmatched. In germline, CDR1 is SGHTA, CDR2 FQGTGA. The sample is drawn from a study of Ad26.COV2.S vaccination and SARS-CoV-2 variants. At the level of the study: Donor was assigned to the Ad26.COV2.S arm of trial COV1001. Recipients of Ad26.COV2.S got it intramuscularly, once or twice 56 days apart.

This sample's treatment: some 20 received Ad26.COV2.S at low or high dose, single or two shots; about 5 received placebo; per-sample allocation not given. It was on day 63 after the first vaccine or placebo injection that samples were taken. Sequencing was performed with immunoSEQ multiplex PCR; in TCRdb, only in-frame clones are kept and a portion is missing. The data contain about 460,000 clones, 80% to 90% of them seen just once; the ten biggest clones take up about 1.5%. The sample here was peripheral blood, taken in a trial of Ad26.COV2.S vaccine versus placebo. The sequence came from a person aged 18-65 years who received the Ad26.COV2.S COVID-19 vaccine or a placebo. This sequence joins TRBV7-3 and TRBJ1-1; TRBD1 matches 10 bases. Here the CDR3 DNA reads TGTGCCAGCAGCCCGGGACAGGGGATGAACACTGAAGCTTTCTTT. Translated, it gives CASSPGQGMNTEAFF.